These T cell receptor beta chains were read from a single sample in a study of T cells in Graves' hyperthyroidism and ophthalmopathy. Each CDR3 protein is one row after TCRdb ran MiXCR on the multiplex PCR reads. The sample lists about 740,000 distinct CDR3 sequences; 12% to 15% were seen once. Material: blood. The receptors were gathered from a woman under 30 with Graves' hyperthyroidism. Each CDR3 is given with its conserved first and last residue. The D gene is left open where the match is weak. A clone size is listed for some rows: how often the clone was seen (once, few, many), or a class if it is expanded.

V	J	size	D	CDR3	DNA
TRBV30	TRBJ2-1	.	.	CAWSKGPNEQFF	TGTGCCTGGAGCAAGGGTCCCAATGAGCAGTTCTTC
TRBV3-1	TRBJ2-5	many	.	CASSQDPWAQETQYF	TGTGCCAGCAGCCAAGATCCCTGGGCCCAAGAGACCCAGTACTTC
TRBV6-1	TRBJ2-5	many	.	CASSWTSTQYF	TGTGCCAGCAGCTGGACTTCCACCCAGTACTTC
TRBV11-3	TRBJ1-6	many	.	CASTTYDGYNSPLHF	TGTGCCAGCACCACCTACGACGGATATAATTCACCCCTCCACTTT
TRBV11-2	TRBJ2-2	many	TRBD1	CASSLVQGAIGELFF	TGTGCCAGCAGCTTAGTACAGGGGGCGATCGGGGAGCTGTTTTTT
TRBV11-2	TRBJ2-3	many	.	CASSLTGDKDTQYF	TGTGCCAGCAGCTTAACGGGAGATAAAGATACGCAGTATTTT
TRBV6-4	TRBJ1-2	once	.	CASSDWTANYGYTF	TGTGCCAGCAGTGACTGGACAGCAAACTATGGCTACACCTTC
TRBV2	TRBJ1-5	many	.	CASSLGRSLSNQPQHF	TGTGCCAGCAGCCTGGGTCGTTCCCTTAGCAATCAGCCCCAGCATTTT
TRBV29-1	TRBJ2-1	.	TRBD2	CSVVRTSDYNEQFF	TGCAGCGTTGTTCGGACTAGCGACTACAATGAGCAGTTCTTC
TRBV7-2	TRBJ2-5	many	TRBD2	CASSLGGLAGRETQYF	TGTGCCAGCAGCTTAGGGGGACTAGCGGGAAGAGAGACCCAGTACTTC
TRBV20-1	TRBJ2-7	.	.	CSVPTWESSYEQYF	TGCAGTGTTCCAACTTGGGAAAGCTCCTACGAGCAGTACTTC